The 6 T cell receptor beta chains presented below share a single source sample, sequenced in a study of blood T cell repertoires in COVID-19. Here immunoSEQ multiplex PCR was the method, and the copy in TCRdb shows in-frame clones only, minus some. The sample comprises 150,000 to 200,000 clones, more than 85% of which are singletons, and around 7% rests with the top ten. Sequenced sample: peripheral blood. The source of these receptors is a woman older than 75 in a cohort sampled during active or convalescent COVID-19.

The chain couples TRBV6-5 to TRBJ2-3; D remains unclear. Germline assignment: CDR1 MNHEY and CDR2 SVGAGI. This CDR3 is 12 amino acids long. V gave up 5 bases and J gave up 3 bases, with 6 bases separating them. The CDR3, as DNA: TGTGCCAGCAGTCTTTATACAGATACGCAGTATTTT. Translation: CASSLYTDTQYF.

The chain links TRBV5-4 to TRBJ1-4, with TRBD1 identical over 8 bases. Germline V CDR1 and CDR2: SGHNT, YYREEE (reference sequence). Trimming took 4 bases from V and 8 from J; bases not matched to a gene: 10. This CDR3 contains 15 residues. CDR3 loop: CASSGEDRGREKLFF. The CDR3 nucleotides read TGTGCCAGCAGCGGGGAAGACAGGGGCCGCGAAAAACTGTTTTTT.

This clone was seen only a few times. In DNA form, the CDR3 reads TGTGCCAGCAGCTTAGCGGACAGGGTTGCTGGCTACACCTTC. The encoded protein is CASSLADRVAGYTF. The chain combines TRBV7-9 with TRBJ1-2; 8 bases fit TRBD1. Germline V gives CDR1 SEHNR, CDR2 FQNEAQ (reference sequence). Unmatched junction bases numbered 4, after V lost 0 bases and J lost 7 bases. This CDR3 is 14 amino acids long.

The J gene is TRBJ1-3, the V gene TRBV11-2; TRBD1 agrees at 9 bases. Germline V CDR1 and CDR2: SGHAT, FQNNGV. With 3 bases clipped from V and 0 bases from J, the junction kept 6 bases outside the gene matches. The CDR3 is made up of 17 amino acids. CDR3 sequence reads: CASSFWGQGLSGNTIYF. The DNA of the CDR3 is TGTGCCAGCAGCTTTTGGGGACAGGGTCTCTCTGGAAACACCATATATTTT. The full variable domain, rest sourced from reference TRBV11-2 and TRBJ1-3, is EAGVAQSPRYKIIEKRQSVAFWCNPISGHATLYWYQQILGQGPKLLIQFQNNGVVDDSQLPKDRFSAERLKGVDSTLKIQPAKLEDSAVYLCASSFWGQGLSGNTIYFGEGSWLTVV.

This chain's CDR3 is CASSHSIGGGATDTQYF. CDR3 DNA sequence: TGCGCCAGCAGCCATTCAATAGGAGGGGGGGCCACAGATACGCAGTATTTT. This chain joins TRBV4-3 and TRBJ2-3; D perhaps matches TRBD2 (7 bases). Per germline, CDR1 LGHNA and CDR2 YSLEER. The CDR3 runs 17 residues. V was pared by 3 bases and J by 2 bases, with 18 bases between.

The chain joins TRBV5-1 to TRBJ1-4; 9 bases are a match to TRBD1. CDR3 length: 11 amino acids. CDR1 and CDR2 (germline): SGHRS, YFSETQ. The J segment lost 14 bases and the V segment lost 3 bases, leaving 2 bases of the junction unmatched. CDR3 amino acids: CASSYGQGLFF. CDR3 nucleotide sequence: TGCGCCAGCAGCTACGGACAGGGGCTGTTTTTT.